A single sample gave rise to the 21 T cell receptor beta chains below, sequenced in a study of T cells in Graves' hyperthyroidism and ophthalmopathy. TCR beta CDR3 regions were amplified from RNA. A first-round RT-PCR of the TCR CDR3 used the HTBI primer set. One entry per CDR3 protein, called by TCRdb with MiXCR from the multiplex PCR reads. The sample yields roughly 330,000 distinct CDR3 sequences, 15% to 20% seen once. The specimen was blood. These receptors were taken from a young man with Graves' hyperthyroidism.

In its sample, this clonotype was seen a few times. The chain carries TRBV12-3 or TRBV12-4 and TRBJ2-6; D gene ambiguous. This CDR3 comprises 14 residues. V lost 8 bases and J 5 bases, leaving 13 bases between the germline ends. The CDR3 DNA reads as TGTGCCAGCTCGTCAGGCCATAGGGCCAACGTCCTGACTTTC. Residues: CASSSGHRANVLTF.

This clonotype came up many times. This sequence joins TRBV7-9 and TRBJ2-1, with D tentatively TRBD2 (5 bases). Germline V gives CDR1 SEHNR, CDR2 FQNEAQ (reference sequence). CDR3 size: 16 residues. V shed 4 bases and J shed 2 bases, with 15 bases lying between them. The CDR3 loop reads CASSSLKSGTYNEQFF. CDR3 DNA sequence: TGTGCCAGCAGCTCCCTCAAGAGCGGAACCTACAATGAGCAGTTCTTC.

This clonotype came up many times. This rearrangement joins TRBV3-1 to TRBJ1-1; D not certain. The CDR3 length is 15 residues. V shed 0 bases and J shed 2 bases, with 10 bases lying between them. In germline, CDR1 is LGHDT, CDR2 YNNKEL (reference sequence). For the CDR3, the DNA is TGTGCCAGCAGCCAAGATAGAACAGCCAACACTGAAGCTTTCTTT. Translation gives CASSQDRTANTEAFF.

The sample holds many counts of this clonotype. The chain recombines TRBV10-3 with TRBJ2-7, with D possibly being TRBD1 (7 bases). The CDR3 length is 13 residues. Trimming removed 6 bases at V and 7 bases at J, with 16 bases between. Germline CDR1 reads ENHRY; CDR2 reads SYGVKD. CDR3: CAISWTGGEEQYF. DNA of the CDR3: TGTGCCATCAGCTGGACAGGCGGGGAAGAGCAGTACTTC.

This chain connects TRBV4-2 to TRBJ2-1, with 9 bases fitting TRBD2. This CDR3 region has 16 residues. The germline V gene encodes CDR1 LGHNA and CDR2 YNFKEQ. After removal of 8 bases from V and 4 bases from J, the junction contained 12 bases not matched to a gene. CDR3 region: CASAPGPGLAYNEQFF. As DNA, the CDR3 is TGTGCCAGCGCCCCAGGGCCAGGACTAGCGTACAATGAGCAGTTCTTC.

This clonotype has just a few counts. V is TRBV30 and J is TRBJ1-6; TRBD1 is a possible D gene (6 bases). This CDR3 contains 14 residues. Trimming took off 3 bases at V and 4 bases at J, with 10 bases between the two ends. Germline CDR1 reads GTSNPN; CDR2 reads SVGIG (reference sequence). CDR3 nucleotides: TGTGCCTGGAGCCGAGGGGGGTATAATTCACCCCTCCACTTT. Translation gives CAWSRGGYNSPLHF.

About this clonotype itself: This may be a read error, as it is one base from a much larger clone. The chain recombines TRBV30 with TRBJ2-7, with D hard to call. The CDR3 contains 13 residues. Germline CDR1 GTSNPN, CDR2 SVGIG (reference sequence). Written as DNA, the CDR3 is TGTGCCTGGAGTGTAGGGCAGAGCTACGAGCAGCACTTC. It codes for CAWSVGQSYEQHF.

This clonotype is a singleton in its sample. CDR3 sequence reads: CAWSVLVGAAYNEQFF. The CDR3 DNA follows: TGTGCCTGGAGTGTACTTGTGGGAGCTGCATACAATGAGCAGTTCTTC. The chain uses TRBV30 and TRBJ2-1, with D perhaps TRBD2 (5 bases). V was pared by 0 bases and J by 4 bases, with 16 bases between. Per germline, CDR1 GTSNPN and CDR2 SVGIG (reference sequence). This CDR3 contains 16 residues.

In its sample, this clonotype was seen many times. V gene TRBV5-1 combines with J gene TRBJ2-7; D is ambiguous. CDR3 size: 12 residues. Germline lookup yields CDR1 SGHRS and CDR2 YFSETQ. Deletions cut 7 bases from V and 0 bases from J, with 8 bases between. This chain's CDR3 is CASFQSSYEQYF. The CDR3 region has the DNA TGCGCCAGCTTCCAGAGCTCCTACGAGCAGTACTTC.

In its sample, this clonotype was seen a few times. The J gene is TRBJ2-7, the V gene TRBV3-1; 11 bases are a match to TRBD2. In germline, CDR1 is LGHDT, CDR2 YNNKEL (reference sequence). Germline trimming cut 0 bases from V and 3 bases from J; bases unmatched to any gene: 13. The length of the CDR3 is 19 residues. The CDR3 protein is CASSQDVKPGGLAVYEQYF. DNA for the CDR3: TGTGCCAGCAGCCAAGATGTCAAACCGGGGGGACTAGCGGTCTACGAGCAGTACTTC.

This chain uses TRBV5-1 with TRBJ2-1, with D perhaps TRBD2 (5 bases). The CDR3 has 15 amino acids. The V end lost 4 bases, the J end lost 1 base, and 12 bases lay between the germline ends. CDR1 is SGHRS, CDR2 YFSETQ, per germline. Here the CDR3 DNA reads TGCGCCAGCAGCCAAGCCCAGCGGTCCTACAATGAGCAGTTCTTC. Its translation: CASSQAQRSYNEQFF.

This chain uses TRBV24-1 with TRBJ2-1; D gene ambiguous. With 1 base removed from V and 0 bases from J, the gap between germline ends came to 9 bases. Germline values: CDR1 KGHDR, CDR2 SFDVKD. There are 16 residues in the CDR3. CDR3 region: CATSDFPGASYNEQFF. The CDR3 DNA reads TGTGCCACCAGTGATTTCCCTGGAGCCTCCTACAATGAGCAGTTCTTC.

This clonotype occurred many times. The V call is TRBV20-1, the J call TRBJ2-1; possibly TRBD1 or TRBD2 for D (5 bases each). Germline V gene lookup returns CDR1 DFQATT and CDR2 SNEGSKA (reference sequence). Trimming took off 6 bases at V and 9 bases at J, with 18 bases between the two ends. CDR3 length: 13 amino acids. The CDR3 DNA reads TGCAGTGCCCGGGACCCCATTTTTGGTGAGCAGTTCTTC. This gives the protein CSARDPIFGEQFF.

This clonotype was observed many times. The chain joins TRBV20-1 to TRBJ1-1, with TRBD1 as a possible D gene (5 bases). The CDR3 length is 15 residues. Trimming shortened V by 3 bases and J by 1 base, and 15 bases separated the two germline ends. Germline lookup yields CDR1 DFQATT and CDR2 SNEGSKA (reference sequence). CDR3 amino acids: CSASRYDRWNTEAFF. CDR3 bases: TGCAGTGCTAGCAGGTACGACAGATGGAACACTGAAGCTTTCTTT.

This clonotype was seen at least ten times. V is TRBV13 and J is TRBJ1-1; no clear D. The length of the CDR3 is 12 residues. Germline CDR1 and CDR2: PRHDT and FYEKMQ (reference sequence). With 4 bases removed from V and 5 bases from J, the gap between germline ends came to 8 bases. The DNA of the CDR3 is TGTGCCAGCAGCTCCGGCTTGACTGAAGCTTTCTTT. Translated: CASSSGLTEAFF. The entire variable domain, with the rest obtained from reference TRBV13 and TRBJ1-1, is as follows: AAGVIQSPRHLIKEKRETATLKCYPIPRHDTVYWYQQGPGQDPQFLISFYEKMQSDKGSIPDRFSAQQFSDYHSELNMSSLELGDSALYFCASSSGLTEAFFGQGTRLTVV.

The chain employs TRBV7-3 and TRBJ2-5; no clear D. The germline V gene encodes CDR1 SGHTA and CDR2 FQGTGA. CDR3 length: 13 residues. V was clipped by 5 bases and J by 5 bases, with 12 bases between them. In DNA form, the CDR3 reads TGTGCCAGCAGCCGCGCAATATCGGAGACCCAGTACTTC. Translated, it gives CASSRAISETQYF.

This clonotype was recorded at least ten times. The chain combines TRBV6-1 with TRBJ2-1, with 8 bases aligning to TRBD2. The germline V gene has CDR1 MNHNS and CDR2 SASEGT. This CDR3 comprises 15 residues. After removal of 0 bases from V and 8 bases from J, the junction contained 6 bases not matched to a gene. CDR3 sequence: CASSEAYSGVHEQFF. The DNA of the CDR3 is TGTGCCAGCAGTGAAGCGTATAGCGGGGTGCATGAGCAGTTCTTC.

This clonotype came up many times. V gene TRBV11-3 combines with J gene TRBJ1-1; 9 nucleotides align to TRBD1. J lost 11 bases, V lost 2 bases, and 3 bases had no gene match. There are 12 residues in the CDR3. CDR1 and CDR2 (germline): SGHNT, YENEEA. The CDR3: CASSLYDRGAFF. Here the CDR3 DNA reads TGTGCCAGCAGCTTATATGACAGGGGGGCTTTCTTT.

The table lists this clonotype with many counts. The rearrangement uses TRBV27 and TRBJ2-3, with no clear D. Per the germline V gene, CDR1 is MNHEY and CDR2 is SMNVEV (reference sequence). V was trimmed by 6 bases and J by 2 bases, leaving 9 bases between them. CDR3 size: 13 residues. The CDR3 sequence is CASRTSHTDTQYF. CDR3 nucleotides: TGTGCCAGCAGAACATCGCACACAGATACGCAGTATTTT.

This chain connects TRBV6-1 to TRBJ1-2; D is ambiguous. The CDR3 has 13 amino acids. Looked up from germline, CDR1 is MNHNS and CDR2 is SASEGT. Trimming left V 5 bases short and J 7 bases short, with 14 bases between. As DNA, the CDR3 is TGTGCCAGCAGTCGTCAGACGGGCACTGGCTACACCTTC. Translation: CASSRQTGTGYTF.

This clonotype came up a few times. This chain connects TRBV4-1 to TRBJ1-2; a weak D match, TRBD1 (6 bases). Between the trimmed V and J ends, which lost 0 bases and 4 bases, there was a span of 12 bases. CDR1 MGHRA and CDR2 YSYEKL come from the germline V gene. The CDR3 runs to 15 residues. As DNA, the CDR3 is TGCGCCAGCAGCCAAGAAGCAGGGGCATTCTATGGCTACACCTTC. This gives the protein CASSQEAGAFYGYTF.